This T cell receptor beta chain was retrieved from a study of T cell changes during pregnancy in multiple sclerosis. V lost 2 bases, J lost 0 bases, and 12 bases lay in between. The germline V gene has CDR1 MNHEY and CDR2 SMNVEV (reference sequence). This CDR3 region has 16 residues. Measured with immunoSEQ multiplex PCR; TCRdb has only the in-frame clones, and not every one. This table holds about 84,000 clones, 94% found once. The sequencing here drew on peripheral blood, taken in the third trimester of pregnancy. The chain uses TRBV27 and TRBJ2-3, with D possibly matching TRBD2 (5 bases). The sequence was collected from a female donor with multiple sclerosis, enrolled in a pregnancy study. The CDR3 nucleotides read TGTGCCAGCAGTTTAGCCGAGGGCCATAGCACAGATACGCAGTATTTT. This sequence encodes CASSLAEGHSTDTQYF.